The 2 T cell receptor beta chains below were found in one sample sequenced in a study of T cell changes during pregnancy in multiple sclerosis. Generated by immunoSEQ multiplex PCR, the TCRdb table keeps only in-frame clones and is missing some. The data show about 100,000 clones, around nine tenths seen once. This sample comprised peripheral blood, obtained in the second trimester of pregnancy. The source of these receptors is a female donor in good health, enrolled as a control in a pregnancy study.

The chain has TRBV19 and TRBJ2-6; D possibly corresponds to TRBD1 (6 bases). V lost 6 bases to trimming and J lost 4 bases, with 19 bases between them. The germline CDR1 and CDR2 sequences are LNHDA and SQIVND (reference sequence). The CDR3 consists of 17 residues. The CDR3 spells CASSQGLNSYGANVLTF. Written as DNA, the CDR3 is TGTGCCAGTAGCCAGGGGTTGAATTCGTACGGGGCCAACGTCCTGACTTTC.

V gene TRBV2 combines with J gene TRBJ1-1; D gene unclear. The CDR3 has 14 amino acids. CDR1 and CDR2 from the germline V gene are SNHLY and FYNNEI. The V end was cut by 3 bases, the J end by 0 bases, with 8 bases between. CDR3 residues: CASSEASMNTEAFF. CDR3 bases: TGTGCCAGCAGTGAGGCCAGTATGAACACTGAAGCTTTCTTT.